This entry is about one T cell receptor beta chain. This clonotype was detected only a few times. Its target antigen remains unknown. Per-base qualities were not stored, and no clone one base away is much larger. The sample originates from a study of T cell repertoires in cytomegalovirus infection (dated by TCRdb to the late 2010s). About the study as a whole: Recently identified HLA-C-restricted CMV epitopes, whose presentation resists viral immunomodulation, were targeted by peptide stimulations together with well-studied HLA-B-restricted epitopes. Donor HLA type was relevant to the analysis, because carriage of CMV infection together with the matching HLA type was indicated by public TCR beta signatures.

There are 15 amino acids in the CDR3, from cysteine to valine inclusive. Left in the record is the CDR3 DNA by itself, 45 bases read in frame from the first base. V is shortened by 2 bases, J by 2 bases, and the region joining them spans 13 bases. As encoded in the germline V gene, CDR1 is MNHEY while CDR2 is SVGAGI. This specimen's treatment or condition label, interpreted: in vitro stimulation with specific CMV peptide epitopes to enrich CMV-specific T cells. Instrument on record: Illumina HiSeq 1500. The public sequencing data were trimmed at Q25 with fastp and processed into clonotypes with MiXCR by TCRdb, which kept only in-frame beta chains. When rows share a CDR3 protein, they turn into one entry using the most common DNA and genes. Here the sample has roughly 800,000 distinct CDR3 sequences; almost 30% occur a single time. Together, the top ten hold under 15% of the sample. What the study reported, not specific to this receptor: The ex vivo response was dominated by HLA-C-restricted CMV-specific TCR beta clonotypes, which also provided the single most frequent clonotype in two of eight donors. Carriers of CMV infection plus the relevant HLA type were discriminated by the cumulative frequency of public TCR beta family members in the study cohort and in an independent roughly 370-donor cohort.

The sequence was obtained from a human donor in good health (CMV status not recorded). Some clones in this sample may be carry-over from other donors' samples. Recombination linked TRBV6-5 to TRBJ2-7, with the D gene not confidently named. The sequences come from cultured CD8+ T cells from PBMCs, collected from culture after CMV antigen stimulation. In nucleotides, the sequence is TGTGCCAGCAGTTACGGACCCCTTCGGCCCTACGAGCAGTACGTC. It is translated as CASSYGPLRPYEQYV.